Shown below are 8 T cell receptor beta chains from a single sample sequenced in a study of blood T cell repertoires in COVID-19. The method was immunoSEQ multiplex PCR; TCRdb's version includes in-frame clones alone and lacks a portion of them. The sample has about 140,000 clones, roughly 84% seen once. The sequenced sample consisted of peripheral blood. These receptors originate from a woman aged 55-70 years with acute or convalescent COVID-19.

This sequence joins TRBV5-1 and TRBJ2-1; 7 bases are a match to TRBD1. Germline values: CDR1 SGHRS, CDR2 YFSETQ. The V and J ends lost 4 bases and 2 bases, in that order; junction bases with no gene match: 3. The CDR3 is 14 amino acids. The DNA for the CDR3 is TGCGCCAGCAGCCCTGGGACAGCCTACAATGAGCAGTTCTTC. It encodes CASSPGTAYNEQFF.

This clone appeared once. The CDR3 loop is CASSVVSGGTDTQYF. CDR3 nucleotides: TGTGCCAGCAGCGTAGTTAGCGGGGGCACAGATACGCAGTATTTT. The genes are TRBV9 and TRBJ2-3, with 8 nucleotides matching TRBD2. This CDR3 contains 15 residues. Germline values: CDR1 SGDLS, CDR2 YYNGEE. With 0 bases clipped from V and 1 base from J, the junction kept 1 base outside the gene matches.

The chain joins TRBV20-1 to TRBJ1-5; D perhaps matches TRBD1 (6 bases). The length of the CDR3 is 14 residues. V was pared by 3 bases and J by 2 bases, with 11 bases between. CDR1 and CDR2 (germline): DFQATT, SNEGSKA (reference sequence). In DNA form, the CDR3 reads TGCAGTGCTAGTCAGGGGATGGGCAATCAGCCCCAGCATTTT. It is translated as CSASQGMGNQPQHF.

In nucleotides, the CDR3 is TGTGCCAGCAGTGGGTCTACAGGGGACACTGAAGCTTTCTTT. Its protein is CASSGSTGDTEAFF. The chain is built from TRBV2 and TRBJ1-1; 7 bases map to TRBD1. The CDR3 has 14 residues. CDR1 SNHLY and CDR2 FYNNEI come from the germline V gene. J lost 3 bases, V lost 4 bases, and 5 bases had no gene match.

The chain uses TRBV7-8 and TRBJ2-1; possibly TRBD1 for D (5 bases). Germline CDR1 is SGHVS and CDR2 is FQNEAQ. This CDR3 comprises 14 residues. With 1 base removed from V and 5 bases from J, the gap between germline ends came to 9 bases. This CDR3 reads CASSLGRAHNEQFF. In DNA, the CDR3 is TGTGCCAGCAGCTTAGGCAGGGCGCACAATGAGCAGTTCTTC.

The chain combines TRBV6-5 with TRBJ1-2; 7 bases match TRBD1. Germline CDR1 reads MNHEY; CDR2 reads SVGAGI. The CDR3 consists of 12 residues. V lost 5 bases to trimming and J lost 8 bases; unmatched junction nucleotides: 5. CDR3 DNA sequence: TGTGCCAGCAGTCACAGGGGTTTGGGCTACACCTTC. Protein: CASSHRGLGYTF.

In nucleotides, the CDR3 is TGTGCCAGCAGTCGGCGGGACAGGGACAATCAGCCCCAGCATTTT. Protein sequence: CASSRRDRDNQPQHF. The chain has TRBV13 and TRBJ1-5; 9 nucleotides line up with TRBD1. The germline CDR1 and CDR2 sequences are PRHDT and FYEKMQ (reference sequence). Trimming cost V 6 bases and J 3 bases; bases outside gene matches: 6. This CDR3 contains 15 residues.

V gene TRBV12-5 combines with J gene TRBJ1-1; TRBD1 agrees at 9 bases. J lost 4 bases, V lost 3 bases, and 6 bases had no gene match. From germline, CDR1 is LGHNT and CDR2 FRNRAP. CDR3 length: 15 amino acids. The CDR3 DNA reads as TGTGCTAGTGGTTTTTGGACAGGGGTGGGCACTGAAGCTTTCTTT. It yields the protein CASGFWTGVGTEAFF.